The T cell receptor (beta chain) described here comes from a study of shared clonotypes between healthy human individuals. In the case of this clone: What it binds is unknown.

With 0 bases removed from V and 11 bases from J, the gap between germline ends came to 11 bases. The CDR3 spans 13 residues. CDR1 and CDR2 from the germline V gene are MNHEY and SMNVEV (reference sequence). Study-wide results and limits: With a few donors compared, around 5% of naive CD4 clonotypes were shared.

All donors were healthy HIV-negative adults lacking recent acute infections or vaccinations. Clones were sequenced by immunoSEQ multiplex PCR, and TCRdb holds only the in-frame ones, with some missing. The data contain hundreds of thousands of clones, about 74% of them singletons. The receptor's source is a woman under 40 in good health. The sample comprised memory CD4+ T cells sorted from blood. As for subset: CD45RA-negative fraction. The J gene is TRBJ1-5, the V gene TRBV27; D perhaps matches TRBD1 (5 bases). CDR3: CASSLSGEVTQHF. DNA of the CDR3: TGTGCCAGCAGTTTATCGGGGGAGGTCACCCAGCATTTT.